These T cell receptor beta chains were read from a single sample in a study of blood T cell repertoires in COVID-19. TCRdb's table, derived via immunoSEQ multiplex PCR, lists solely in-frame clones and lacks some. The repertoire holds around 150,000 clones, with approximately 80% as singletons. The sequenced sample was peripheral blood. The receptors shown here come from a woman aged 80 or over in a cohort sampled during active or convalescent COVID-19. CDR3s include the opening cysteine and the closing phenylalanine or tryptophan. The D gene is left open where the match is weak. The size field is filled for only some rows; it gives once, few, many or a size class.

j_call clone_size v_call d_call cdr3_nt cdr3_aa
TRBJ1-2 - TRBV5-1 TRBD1 TGCGCCAGCAGCCAGGACAGGGGTTGGTATGGCTACACCTTC CASSQDRGWYGYTF
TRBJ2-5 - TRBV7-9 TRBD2 TGTGCCAGCAGCCCTCGGGCTAGCGGCCAAGAGACCCAGTACTTC CASSPRASGQETQYF
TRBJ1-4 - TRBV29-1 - TGCAGCGTGGGACAAATCAATGAAAAACTGTTTTTT CSVGQINEKLFF
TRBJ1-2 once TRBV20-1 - TGCAGTGCTATGTCCTCAGTTTACACCTTC CSAMSSVYTF
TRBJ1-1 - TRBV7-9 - TGTGCCAGCAGCCACAGGAGCATGAACACTGAAGCTTTCTTT CASSHRSMNTEAFF
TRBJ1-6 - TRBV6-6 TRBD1 TGTGCCAGCAGTCGAGGGGGCGAGTCACCCCTCCACTTT CASSRGGESPLHF
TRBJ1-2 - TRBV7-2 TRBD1 TGTGCCAGCAGCAAGCAGACAGGGGGCGGTCATGGCTACACCTTC CASSKQTGGGHGYTF
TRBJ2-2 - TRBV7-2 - TGTGCCAGCAGCTTAAGTGCAGTTAACACCGGGGAGCTGTTTTTT CASSLSAVNTGELFF
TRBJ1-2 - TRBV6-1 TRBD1 TGTGCCAGCAGTGAAAACCCTTTTGCAGGGGGCTATGGCTACACCTTC CASSENPFAGGYGYTF
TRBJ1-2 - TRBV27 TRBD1 TGTGCCAGCAGTTCTTTCGGACAGGGGGCGTTTGGCTACACCTTC CASSSFGQGAFGYTF
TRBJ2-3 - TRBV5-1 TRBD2 TGCGCCAGCAGCTTGCGGGTTAGCGGGACCACAGATACGCAGTATTTT CASSLRVSGTTDTQYF
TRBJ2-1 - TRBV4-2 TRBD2 TGTGCCAGCAGCCAAGGGGCTTTGGGCGGGGGATACAATGAGCAGTTCTTC CASSQGALGGGYNEQFF
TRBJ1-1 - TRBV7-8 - TGTGCCAGCAGCTTATTATGGAACACTGAAGCTTTCTTT CASSLLWNTEAFF
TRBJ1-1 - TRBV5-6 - TGTGCCAGCAGCTTTCAGGCAATGAACACTGAAGCTTTCTTT CASSFQAMNTEAFF
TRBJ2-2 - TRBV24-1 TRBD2 TGTGCCACCAGTGACCTGGGACTAGCGGGAGGGGAGCTGTTTTTT CATSDLGLAGGELFF
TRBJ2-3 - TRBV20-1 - TGCAGTGCGGGGCGGAGCGATACGCAGTATTTT CSAGRSDTQYF
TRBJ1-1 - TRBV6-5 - TGTGCCAGCACAAAAGCCGGGAACACTGAAGCTTTCTTT CASTKAGNTEAFF
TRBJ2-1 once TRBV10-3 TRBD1 TGTGCCATCAGGGGGACAGGGTCCTACAATGAGCAGTTCTTC CAIRGTGSYNEQFF
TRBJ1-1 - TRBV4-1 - TGCGCCAGCAGCCAAGAAGCAGGCCCGGGGACTGAAGCTTTCTTT CASSQEAGPGTEAFF
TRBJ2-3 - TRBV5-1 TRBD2 TGCGCCAGCAGCTTGACTAGCGGGGCAGATACGCAGTATTTT CASSLTSGADTQYF
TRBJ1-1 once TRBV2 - TGTGCCAGCAGTTACCGCAGGAACACTGAAGCTTTCTTT CASSYRRNTEAFF
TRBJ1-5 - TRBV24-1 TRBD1 TGTGCCACCAGTATGACAGGGGAAGGTCAGCCCCAGCATTTT CATSMTGEGQPQHF
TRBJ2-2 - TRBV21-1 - TGTGCCAGCACCCCGGGACAGGGGGACACCGGGGAGCTGTTTTTT CASTPGQGDTGELFF
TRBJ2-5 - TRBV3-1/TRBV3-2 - TGTGCCAGCAGCCTCGCAGGGGGGCAAGAGACCCAGTACTTC CASSLAGGQETQYF
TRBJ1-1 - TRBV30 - TGTGCCTGGAGGCCCCGACAGTCTGAAGCTTTCTTT CAWRPRQSEAFF
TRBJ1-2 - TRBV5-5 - TGTGCCAGCAGCCTCCGGACAGTTAACTATGGCTACACCTTC CASSLRTVNYGYTF
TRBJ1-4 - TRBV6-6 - TGTGCCAGCAGGACAACAGGGTCAACTAATGAAAAACTGTTTTTT CASRTTGSTNEKLFF
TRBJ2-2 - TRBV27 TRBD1 TGTGCCAGCAGTAGACCAGGGGGAACCGGGGAGCTGTTTTTT CASSRPGGTGELFF
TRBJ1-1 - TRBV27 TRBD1 TGTGCCAGCAGTTTGTTTATAGGGTCACAGGGGCTTGAAACTGAAGCTTTCTTT CASSLFIGSQGLETEAFF
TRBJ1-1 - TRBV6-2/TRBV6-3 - TGTGCCAGCAGTTCGGAGGGTGGAATGAACACTGAAGCTTTCTTT CASSSEGGMNTEAFF
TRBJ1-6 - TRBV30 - TGTGCCTGGATACAGGGTTCCTATAATTCACCCCTCCACTTT CAWIQGSYNSPLHF
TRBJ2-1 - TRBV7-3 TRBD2 TGTGCCAGCAGCTTAGGGACTAGCGGAAACAATGAGCAGTTCTTC CASSLGTSGNNEQFF
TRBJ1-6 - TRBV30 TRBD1 TGTGCCTGGAGTGCCCGACAGGGGTCATATAATTCACCCCTCCACTTT CAWSARQGSYNSPLHF
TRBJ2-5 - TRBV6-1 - TGTGCCAGCAGTGAAAATTTACGGGGGACCCAGTACTTC CASSENLRGTQYF
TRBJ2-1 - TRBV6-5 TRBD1 TGTGCCAGCACCTCGGGGGACAGGCGGTTCTTC CASTSGDRRFF
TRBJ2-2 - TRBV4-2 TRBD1 TGTGCCAGCAGGGGGGACAGGGACACCGGGGAGCTGTTTTTT CASRGDRDTGELFF
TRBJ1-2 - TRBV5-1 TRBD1 TGCGCCAGCAGCTCGGGACAGGGTAACTATGGCTACACCTTC CASSSGQGNYGYTF
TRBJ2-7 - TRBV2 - TGTGCCAGCCGAATCGGGGGAAGTAACGAGCAGTACTTC CASRIGGSNEQYF
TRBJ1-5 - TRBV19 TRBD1 TGTGCCAGTAGTAAACAGGGGGCTCGGAGCAATCAGCCCCAGCATTTT CASSKQGARSNQPQHF
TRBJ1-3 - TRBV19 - TGTGCCAGTAGTCGACAGATGTCCTCTGGAAACACCATATATTTT CASSRQMSSGNTIYF
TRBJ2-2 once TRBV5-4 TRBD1 TGTGCCAGCAGCCCCACGACAGGGGGCTATGGGGAGCTGTTTTTT CASSPTTGGYGELFF
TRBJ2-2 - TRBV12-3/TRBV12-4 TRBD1 TGTGCCAGCAGGCTACAGGGGTCCGGGGAGCTGTTTTTT CASRLQGSGELFF
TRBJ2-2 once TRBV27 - TGTGCCAGCAGTTTCCCAGCCGGGGAGCTGTTTTTT CASSFPAGELFF
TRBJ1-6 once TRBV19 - TGTGCCAGTAGTATATTCCGGGGAAATAATTCACCCCTCCACTTT CASSIFRGNNSPLHF
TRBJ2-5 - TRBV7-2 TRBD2 TGTGCCACTGCCCCGGGGGGATTCCCAGGGACCCAGTACTTC CATAPGGFPGTQYF
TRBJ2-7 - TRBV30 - TGTGCCTGGAGTAACCAGGACCGTCCGAGGGTCTTC CAWSNQDRPRVF
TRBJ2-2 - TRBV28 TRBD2 TGTGCCAGCAGTTTATTTCCTAGCGGGGGGGCTAACACCGGGGAGCTGTTTTTT CASSLFPSGGANTGELFF
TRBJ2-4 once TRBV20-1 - TGCAGTGCTATACAGCAAAACATTCAGTACTTC CSAIQQNIQYF
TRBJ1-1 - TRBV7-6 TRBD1 TGTGCCAGCAGCCCTGGGACAGGAGCAAACACTGAAGCTTTCTTT CASSPGTGANTEAFF
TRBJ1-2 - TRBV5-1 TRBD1 TGCGCCAGCAGCTTGTCAGAGGGGGCGCAGGGCTACACCTTC CASSLSEGAQGYTF
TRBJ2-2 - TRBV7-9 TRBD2 TGTGCCAGCAGCCCAGGTGAAGCGGGGATAACCGGGGAGCTGTTTTTT CASSPGEAGITGELFF
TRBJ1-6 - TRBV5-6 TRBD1 TGTGCCAGCAGCTTGGGTGGAGGGGGCCGGAATTCACCCCTCCACTTT CASSLGGGGRNSPLHF
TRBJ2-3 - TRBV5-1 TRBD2 TGCGCCAGCAGCCTGCGGGGGACAGATACGCAGTATTTT CASSLRGTDTQYF
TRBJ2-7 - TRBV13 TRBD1 TGTGCCAGCAGCTACAGGGGGCCTATCCACGAGCAGTACTTC CASSYRGPIHEQYF
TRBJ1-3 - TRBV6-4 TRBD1 TGTGCCAGCAGTGACGAGGGACAGGGTAAGACGGGATCTGGAAACACCATATATTTT CASSDEGQGKTGSGNTIYF
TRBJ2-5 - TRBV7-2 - TGTGCCAGCAGCGCAAAGGGTCTAGCTCAAGAGACCCAGTACTTC CASSAKGLAQETQYF
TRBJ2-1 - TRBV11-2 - TGTGCCAGCAGCTTAGACAGGGTTCGTGAGCAGTTCTTC CASSLDRVREQFF